The source of this TCR beta chain is a study of cytomegalovirus exposure and HLA in healthy donors. PCR involved 60 Vbeta and 13 Jbeta primers. The protocol was immunoSEQ multiplex PCR, while the TCRdb copy is restricted to in-frame clones and leaves out a portion. The table shows more than 110,000 clones, with approximately 70% occurring only once. Sequenced: PBMCs. The TCR sequence derives from a woman aged 60-70 years in good health and CMV-seropositive.

CDR3 loop: CASRPGGSNQPQHF. In nucleotides, the CDR3 is TGTGCCAGCAGACCGGGGGGTAGCAATCAGCCCCAGCATTTT. This chain joins TRBV2 and TRBJ1-5; possible D gene TRBD1, 5 bases. Germline CDR1 reads SNHLY; CDR2 reads FYNNEI. The length of the CDR3 is 14 residues. Trimming removed 6 bases from V and 0 bases from J, with 9 bases in between.